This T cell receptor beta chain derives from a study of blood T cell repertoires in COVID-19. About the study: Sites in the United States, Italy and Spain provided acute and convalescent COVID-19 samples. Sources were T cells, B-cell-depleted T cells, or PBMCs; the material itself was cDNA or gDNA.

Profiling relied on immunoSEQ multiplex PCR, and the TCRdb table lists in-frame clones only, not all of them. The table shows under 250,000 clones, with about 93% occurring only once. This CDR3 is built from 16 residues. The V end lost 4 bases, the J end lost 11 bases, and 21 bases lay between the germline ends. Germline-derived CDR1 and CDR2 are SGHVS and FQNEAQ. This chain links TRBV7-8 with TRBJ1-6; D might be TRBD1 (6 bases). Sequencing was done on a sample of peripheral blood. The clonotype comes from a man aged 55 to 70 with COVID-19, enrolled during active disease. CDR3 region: CASSSLTQGPRAPLHF. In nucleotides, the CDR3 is TGTGCCAGCAGCTCACTCACACAGGGCCCCAGGGCACCCCTCCACTTT. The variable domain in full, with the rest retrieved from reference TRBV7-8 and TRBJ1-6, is GAGVSQSPRYKVAKRGQDVALRCDPISGHVSLFWYQQALGQGPEFLTYFQNEAQLDKSGLPSDRFFAERPEGSVSTLKIQRTQQEDSAVYLCASSSLTQGPRAPLHFGNGTRLTVT.